Each of the 20 T cell receptor beta chains below was sequenced from the same sample in a study of response to subunit inactivated influenza vaccine. TCRdb passed the RT-PCR reads through MiXCR, listing each CDR3 protein once. The sample has 600,000 to 700,000 distinct CDR3 sequences, 14% seen once. The sequences come from PBMCs from blood, collected 14 days before vaccination. The receptors come from a man over 45 who received an inactivated influenza vaccine.

In this sample, this clonotype turned up many times. This chain joins TRBV18 and TRBJ2-2, with a possible D match to TRBD2 (5 bases). Trimming took off 0 bases at V and 4 bases at J, with 6 bases between the two ends. From germline, CDR1 is KGHSH and CDR2 LQKENI. The CDR3 has 14 amino acids. The DNA for the CDR3 is TGTGCCAGCTCACCACCTGCGGGCACCGGGGAGCTGTTTTTT. It is translated as CASSPPAGTGELFF.

A note on this clonotype: The junction does not match germline at one end; this may be a read error. V is TRBV5-6 and J is TRBJ2-3; D possibly uses TRBD1 or TRBD2 (5 bases each). This CDR3 region has 15 residues. Germline CDR1 and CDR2: SGHDT and YYEEEE. The CDR3 loop is CASSFEGYSTDTKYF. The DNA for the CDR3 is TGTGCCAGCAGCTTTGAGGGGTACAGCACAGATACGAAGTATTTT.

This clonotype was observed a handful of times. J is TRBJ2-1 and V is TRBV15; the D is unclear. CDR1 LNHNV and CDR2 YYDKDF come from the germline V gene (reference sequence). With 9 bases removed from V and 4 bases from J, the gap between germline ends came to 10 bases. The CDR3 has 12 amino acids. Here the CDR3 reads CATSSWYNEQFF. CDR3 sequence (DNA): TGTGCCACAAGCTCTTGGTACAATGAGCAGTTCTTC.

In this sample, this clonotype turned up a few times. The J gene is TRBJ1-4, the V gene TRBV7-9, with D perhaps matching TRBD1 (5 bases). Germline-derived CDR1 and CDR2 are SEHNR and FQNEAQ (reference sequence). Trimming cost V 5 bases and J 3 bases, with 13 bases left between them. The CDR3 is 15 amino acids. The chain's CDR3 is CASSQLGGPNEKLFF. In nucleotides, the CDR3 is TGTGCCAGCAGCCAACTGGGGGGACCTAATGAAAAACTGTTTTTT. Full variable domain (missing parts from reference TRBV7-9 and TRBJ1-4): DTGVSQNPRHKITKRGQNVTFRCDPISEHNRLYWYRQTLGQGPEFLTYFQNEAQLEKSRLLSDRFSAERPKGSFSTLEIQRTEQGDSAMYLCASSQLGGPNEKLFFGSGTQLSVL.

V is TRBV29-1 and J is TRBJ2-7; D unclear. CDR3 size: 11 residues. Germline-derived CDR1 and CDR2 are SQVTM and ANQGSEA. Trimming pared 0 bases from V and 6 bases from J, leaving 6 bases between. Written as DNA, the CDR3 is TGCAGCGTTGAAGATCGAGTCGAGCAGTACTTC. Translating gives CSVEDRVEQYF.

The chain uses TRBV28 and TRBJ2-7, with 7 bases that match TRBD1. This CDR3 has 16 amino acids. Germline V gives CDR1 MDHEN, CDR2 SYDVKM. Losses at the gene ends were 8 bases for V and 6 bases for J; bases not matched to a gene: 19. The CDR3 protein is CASRRQGKTLNGEQYF. The CDR3 nucleotides are TGTGCCAGCCGAAGACAGGGAAAAACGTTAAATGGCGAGCAGTACTTC.

This clonotype was detected only a few times. This chain joins TRBV7-8 and TRBJ2-5, with D perhaps matching TRBD1 (6 bases). Looked up from germline, CDR1 is SGHVS and CDR2 is FQNEAQ. Trimming removed 2 bases from V and 3 bases from J, with 10 bases in between. This CDR3 spans 14 amino acids. The CDR3 sequence: CASSLRDNEETQYF. CDR3 in DNA: TGTGCCAGCAGCTTACGGGACAACGAAGAGACCCAGTACTTC.

This clonotype was seen only once. The V and J genes are TRBV20-1 and TRBJ2-2; no reliable D call. The CDR3 is made up of 13 amino acids. Trimming pared 3 bases from V and 6 bases from J, leaving 11 bases between. Germline V gives CDR1 DFQATT, CDR2 SNEGSKA (reference sequence). The CDR3 loop is CSASPQPPGELFF. CDR3 DNA sequence: TGCAGTGCTAGTCCCCAGCCGCCCGGGGAGCTGTTTTTT.

This clonotype was picked up a small number of times. This sequence joins TRBV7-8 and TRBJ2-3; possible D gene TRBD2, 5 bases. Germline loops: CDR1 SGHVS, CDR2 FQNEAQ. CDR3 length: 16 residues. Trimming took 6 bases from V and 4 from J, leaving 20 bases between them. CDR3 sequence (DNA): TGTGCCAGCAGGGTACTCCGGACTCGTGGGGCAGATACGCAGTATTTT. This translates into CASRVLRTRGADTQYF.

There are many counts of this clonotype. The chain has TRBV10-3 and TRBJ2-2; 9 bases fit TRBD1. CDR3 length: 14 amino acids. With 8 bases clipped from V and 4 bases from J, the junction kept 5 bases outside the gene matches. The V gene's germline CDR1 is ENHRY and CDR2 SYGVKD. The CDR3 nucleotides read TGTGCCATCGGCAACAGGGGGCTCACCGGGGAGCTGTTTTTT. Its protein is CAIGNRGLTGELFF.

The chain couples TRBV6-1 to TRBJ2-5, with TRBD1 matching over 12 bases. This CDR3 spans 14 amino acids. In germline, CDR1 is MNHNS, CDR2 SASEGT. The junction had 1 base not matched to a gene; V was cut back by 4 bases and J by 4 bases. The CDR3 bases are TGTGCCAGCAGTGGGGACAGGGGGCGAGAGACCCAGTACTTC. This sequence encodes CASSGDRGRETQYF.

The V call is TRBV12-5, the J call TRBJ2-3; 9 bases map to TRBD1. The CDR3 has 17 amino acids. The germline V gene encodes CDR1 LGHNT and CDR2 FRNRAP. V shed 2 bases, J shed 4 bases, and the junction held 10 bases outside the gene matches. This CDR3 is CASGLNLGTGPPDTQYF. In nucleotides, the CDR3 is TGTGCTAGTGGTTTGAACTTGGGGACAGGGCCTCCAGATACGCAGTATTTT.

This chain connects TRBV2 to TRBJ2-3; D is unresolved. Germline V CDR1 and CDR2: SNHLY, FYNNEI. Trimming took 3 bases from V and 5 from J, leaving 6 bases between them. This CDR3 region has 12 residues. The CDR3 sequence: CASSEKGDTQYF. The CDR3 nucleotides are TGTGCCAGCAGTGAGAAAGGAGATACGCAGTATTTT.

This clonotype has at least ten counts. This chain connects TRBV4-1 to TRBJ2-1, with TRBD2 identical over 8 bases. Germline V gene data show CDR1 as MGHRA and CDR2 as YSYEKL. The CDR3 runs 16 residues. V lost 3 bases, J lost 3 bases, and 7 bases stayed unmatched. The CDR3 protein is CASSQRAGAFYNEQFF. CDR3 in DNA: TGCGCCAGCAGCCAGAGAGCGGGGGCCTTCTACAATGAGCAGTTCTTC.

This clonotype was counted at least ten times. The chain carries TRBV5-1 and TRBJ2-2; possibly TRBD1 or TRBD2 for D (5 bases each). The CDR3 spans 18 residues. The germline CDR1 and CDR2 sequences are SGHRS and YFSETQ. V lost 4 bases to trimming and J lost 0 bases, with 19 bases between them. CDR3 sequence: CASSPRGSGRPNTGELFF. The CDR3 nucleotides are TGCGCCAGCAGCCCAAGAGGCTCAGGGAGACCGAACACCGGGGAGCTGTTTTTT.

This clonotype was picked up a small number of times. V usage is TRBV6-5 and J usage is TRBJ2-5, with D perhaps matching TRBD1 (6 bases). V was pared by 0 bases and J by 4 bases, with 12 bases between. Looked up from germline, CDR1 is MNHEY and CDR2 is SVGAGI. CDR3 length equals 15 residues. The CDR3 DNA reads TGTGCCAGCAGTTACTCGACAGGCTGGGCAGAGACCCAGTACTTC. Translation: CASSYSTGWAETQYF.

This chain links TRBV3-1 with TRBJ2-5; maybe TRBD1 (6 bases). CDR1 LGHDT and CDR2 YNNKEL come from the germline V gene (reference sequence). Trimming cost V 3 bases and J 7 bases, with 9 bases left between them. The CDR3 contains 12 residues. The CDR3 protein is CASSHRRGTQYF. CDR3 nucleotide sequence: TGTGCCAGCAGCCATCGCAGGGGGACCCAGTACTTC.

The sample holds a few counts of this clonotype. The genes are TRBV4-3 and TRBJ1-1; TRBD1 might be the D (6 bases). Germline-derived CDR1 and CDR2 are LGHNA and YSLEER. Trimming stripped 0 bases from V and 1 base from J, with 9 bases between. This CDR3 spans 15 amino acids. The CDR3 DNA reads TGCGCCAGCAGCCAAGAAGGGGGGGCGAACACTGAAGCTTTCTTT. Residues: CASSQEGGANTEAFF.

The J gene is TRBJ2-1, the V gene TRBV6-1, with D tentatively TRBD1 (6 bases). The CDR3 has 15 residues. V gave up 4 bases and J gave up 10 bases, with 20 bases separating them. Germline CDR1 and CDR2: MNHNS and SASEGT. In DNA, the CDR3 is TGTGCCAGCAGTGCGGACGGTCGCCAGGGGAAGGAGCAGTTCTTC. Translating gives CASSADGRQGKEQFF.

The chain recombines TRBV3-1 with TRBJ2-7, with D perhaps TRBD2 (6 bases). The CDR3 is 15 amino acids. V was clipped by 3 bases and J by 7 bases, with 19 bases between them. The V gene's germline CDR1 is LGHDT and CDR2 YNNKEL (reference sequence). This chain's CDR3 is CASSQPRGTIGEQYF. The CDR3 nucleotides read TGTGCCAGCAGCCAGCCTCGGGGGACCATCGGGGAGCAGTACTTC.